Below, 26 T cell receptor beta chains from the same sample are listed, as sequenced in a study of cytomegalovirus exposure and HLA in healthy donors. PCR involved 60 Vbeta and 13 Jbeta primers. Sequencing was performed with immunoSEQ multiplex PCR; in TCRdb, only in-frame clones are kept and a portion is missing. Altogether approximately 67,000 clones are present, roughly nine tenths being singletons, with the ten largest covering around an eighth. Sequenced sample: PBMCs. All receptors derive from a woman in her 30s in good health and CMV-seropositive.

The chain employs TRBV6-1 and TRBJ2-5, with 8 positions matching TRBD2. This CDR3 comprises 13 residues. Germline CDR1 and CDR2: MNHNS and SASEGT. The J segment lost 3 bases and the V segment lost 7 bases, leaving 4 bases of the junction unmatched. Here the CDR3 DNA reads TGTGCCAGCAATCTACTAGCGGAAGAGACCCAGTACTTC. Encoded protein: CASNLLAEETQYF.

The chain has TRBV6-5 and TRBJ2-7; D might be TRBD1 (6 bases). CDR1 and CDR2 (germline): MNHEY, SVGAGI. Trimming pared 4 bases from V and 2 bases from J, leaving 18 bases between. The CDR3 extends over 16 amino acids. DNA for the CDR3: TGTGCCAGCAGTTTCTACCGGGACATCGCCCCCTACGAGCAGTACTTC. Protein: CASSFYRDIAPYEQYF.

In nucleotides, the CDR3 is TGTGCCAGCAGTTTCTCATCTAGCGGGAGTCTCTACAATGAGCAGTTCTTC. As protein: CASSFSSSGSLYNEQFF. This chain uses TRBV28 with TRBJ2-1; 10 bases are shared with TRBD2. The CDR3 runs 17 residues. Germline CDR1 is MDHEN and CDR2 is SYDVKM. J gave up 3 bases and V 3 bases, and 8 bases lay outside the gene matches. Full variable domain (outside the CDR3, taken from reference TRBV28 and TRBJ2-1): DVKVTQSSRYLVKRTGEKVFLECVQDMDHENMFWYRQDPGLGLRLIYFSYDVKMKEKGDIPEGYSVSREKKERFSLILESASTNQTSMYLCASSFSSSGSLYNEQFFGPGTRLTVL.

The chain combines TRBV13 with TRBJ2-1; D may be TRBD2 (6 bases). Trimming left V 3 bases short and J 0 bases short, with 12 bases between. This CDR3 is built from 16 residues. Germline V lookup: CDR1 PRHDT, CDR2 FYEKMQ (reference sequence). CDR3 residues: CASSFDAGSSYNEQFF. CDR3 sequence (DNA): TGTGCCAGCAGCTTCGACGCGGGGAGCTCCTACAATGAGCAGTTCTTC.

The chain combines TRBV2 with TRBJ2-2, with 7 bases identical to TRBD1. The CDR3 has 18 residues. Trimming at V came to 0 bases and at J to 6 bases, leaving 13 bases not matched to a gene. Germline V lookup: CDR1 SNHLY, CDR2 FYNNEI. In nucleotides, the CDR3 is TGTGCCAGCAGTGAAGCGCTTCCATTGACAGGGTGGGCCGGGGAGCTGTTTTTT. As protein: CASSEALPLTGWAGELFF. Looking up the rest from reference TRBV2 and TRBJ2-2 gives the full variable domain: EPEVTQTPSHQVTQMGQEVILRCVPISNHLYFYWYRQILGQKVEFLVSFYNNEISEKSEIFDDQFSVERPDGSNFTLKIRSTKLEDSAMYFCASSEALPLTGWAGELFFGEGSRLTVL.

The V call is TRBV30, the J call TRBJ2-1, with D maybe TRBD2 (7 bases). V was trimmed by 5 bases and J by 3 bases, leaving 14 bases between them. This CDR3 spans 14 amino acids. From germline, CDR1 is GTSNPN and CDR2 SVGIG (reference sequence). CDR3 bases: TGTGCCTGGGCGACAGCGGGACACTACAATGAGCAGTTCTTC. This sequence encodes CAWATAGHYNEQFF.

This clone was seen only once. This sequence joins TRBV5-6 and TRBJ2-1; 9 bases agree with TRBD2. The V gene end was trimmed by 3 bases and the J gene end by 1 base; junction bases not matched to a gene: 11. This CDR3 has 18 amino acids. Germline CDR1 SGHDT, CDR2 YYEEEE. CDR3 region: CASSYAPSLAGSYNEQFF. The CDR3 DNA reads as TGTGCCAGCAGCTACGCCCCGAGTCTAGCGGGATCCTACAATGAGCAGTTCTTC.

This clone was counted a few times. This rearrangement joins TRBV20-1 to TRBJ2-1, with D possibly TRBD1 on 5 matching bases. The ends were cut back, 7 bases at V and 11 bases at J, with 15 bases in the middle. The CDR3 runs to 11 residues. Germline V gives CDR1 DFQATT, CDR2 SNEGSKA (reference sequence). CDR3 DNA sequence: TGCAGTGGACAGAGAGAGTCTCAGCAGTTCTTC. Its protein product is CSGQRESQQFF.

The chain uses TRBV6-5 and TRBJ2-4, with a weak D call TRBD2 (5 bases). The germline V and J ends were trimmed by 0 bases and 4 bases, with 10 bases remaining between them. Germline CDR1 is MNHEY and CDR2 is SVGAGI. The CDR3 is 15 amino acids. The CDR3 region has the DNA TGTGCCAGCAGTTACTCTCACGGCGGGAAAAACATTCAGTACTTC. This encodes CASSYSHGGKNIQYF.

The genes are TRBV5-1 and TRBJ2-5; 7 bases match TRBD1. The DNA matches TRBJ2-7 better at its end, which makes the J call doubtful. Germline V gene lookup returns CDR1 SGHRS and CDR2 YFSETQ. The CDR3 has 14 amino acids. As DNA, the CDR3 is TGCGCCAGCAGCTTGGACAGGGGTCTCGGCGAGCAGTACTTC. It is translated as CASSLDRGLGEQYF.

The rearrangement links TRBV7-6 to TRBJ2-1; D perhaps matches TRBD2 (5 bases). CDR3 length: 14 amino acids. V dropped 7 bases and J dropped 5 bases, with 15 bases sitting between them. Germline V gene sequence: CDR1 SGHVS, CDR2 FNYEAQ. CDR3 region: CASKPGSYDNEQFF. The CDR3, as DNA: TGTGCCAGCAAGCCGGGATCCTACGACAATGAGCAGTTCTTC.

This chain uses TRBV2 with TRBJ2-3; no firm D call. The V end was cut by 6 bases, the J end by 9 bases, with 10 bases between. The CDR3 consists of 11 residues. Germline values: CDR1 SNHLY, CDR2 FYNNEI. The CDR3 DNA reads TGTGCCAGCAGCCCCGGAGCGACGCAGTATTTT. Protein: CASSPGATQYF.

This clone showed up just once. The chain is built from TRBV30 and TRBJ2-3; 7 bases match TRBD2. Trimming at V came to 3 bases and at J to 5 bases, leaving 11 bases not matched to a gene. Germline CDR1 is GTSNPN and CDR2 is SVGIG (reference sequence). The CDR3 consists of 15 residues. This CDR3 reads CAWSLLGLEVDTQYF. CDR3 DNA: TGTGCCTGGAGCCTTCTCGGACTAGAGGTAGATACGCAGTATTTT.

V usage is TRBV6-5 and J usage is TRBJ1-6; D perhaps matches TRBD1 (6 bases). Trimming left V 3 bases short and J 6 bases short, with 9 bases between. CDR3 length: 14 residues. CDR1 and CDR2 from the germline V gene are MNHEY and SVGAGI. The DNA of the CDR3 is TGTGCCAGCAGTTATCGACAGGTTAATTCACCCCTCCACTTT. Encoded protein: CASSYRQVNSPLHF.

The chain has TRBV2 and TRBJ1-3; D is uncertain. The ends were cut back, 1 base at V and 0 bases at J, with 7 bases in the middle. The CDR3 is 15 residues long. CDR1 SNHLY and CDR2 FYNNEI come from the germline V gene. The CDR3 reads CASSEVGLSGNTIYF. CDR3 bases: TGTGCCAGCAGTGAAGTGGGCCTCTCTGGAAACACCATATATTTT.

This sequence joins TRBV29-1 and TRBJ1-1, with TRBD1 as a possible D gene (5 bases). V lost 5 bases, J lost 3 bases, and 13 bases lay in between. In germline, CDR1 is SQVTM, CDR2 ANQGSEA. CDR3 length: 13 amino acids. CDR3: CSVLRVLDTEAFF. The CDR3 DNA reads TGCAGCGTTCTCAGGGTTTTGGACACTGAAGCTTTCTTT.

This rearrangement joins TRBV7-8 to TRBJ2-2, with D possibly TRBD1 on 6 matching bases. V was clipped by 5 bases and J by 5 bases, with 15 bases between them. The CDR3 has 15 amino acids. CDR1 SGHVS and CDR2 FQNEAQ come from the germline V gene. The CDR3 DNA is TGTGCCAGCAGCCGAGAACAGGGCTGGACCGGGGAGCTGTTTTTT. Its translation is CASSREQGWTGELFF.

The chain has TRBV5-1 and TRBJ2-7, with TRBD2 matching over 14 bases. The CDR3 contains 14 residues. Germline trimming cut 3 bases from V and 6 bases from J; bases unmatched to any gene: 2. Germline V gene lookup returns CDR1 SGHRS and CDR2 YFSETQ. This CDR3 is CASSWGTSGSEQYF. The CDR3, as DNA: TGCGCCAGCAGCTGGGGGACTAGCGGGAGCGAGCAGTACTTC. The full variable domain, with the rest looked up from reference TRBV5-1 and TRBJ2-7, is KAGVTQTPRYLIKTRGQQVTLSCSPISGHRSVSWYQQTPGQGLQFLFEYFSETQRNKGNFPGRFSGRQFSNSRSEMNVSTLELGDSALYLCASSWGTSGSEQYFGPGTRLTVT.

CDR3 DNA: TGTGCCAGCAGCGCCGACAGGGGGTATGGCTACACCTTC. This codes for CASSADRGYGYTF. V gene TRBV5-4 combines with J gene TRBJ1-2; 9 bases agree with TRBD1. The trim removed 4 bases at V and 5 bases at J, leaving 3 bases unmatched. The CDR3 consists of 13 residues. Germline V lookup: CDR1 SGHNT, CDR2 YYREEE (reference sequence). Supplemented by reference TRBV5-4 and TRBJ1-2, the full variable domain reads ETGVTQSPTHLIKTRGQQVTLRCSSQSGHNTVSWYQQALGQGPQFIFQYYREEENGRGNFPPRFSGLQFPNYSSELNVNALELDDSALYLCASSADRGYGYTFGSGTRLTVV.

V gene TRBV27 combines with J gene TRBJ1-2; 9 bases agree with TRBD1. This CDR3 comprises 16 residues. Germline CDR1 and CDR2: MNHEY and SMNVEV (reference sequence). V dropped 6 bases and J dropped 4; count of bases not matched to a gene: 12. CDR3 sequence (DNA): TGTGCCAGCAGGCCTGACAGGGGGACCTACCCCTATGGCTACACCTTC. Amino acids: CASRPDRGTYPYGYTF.

This chain links TRBV28 with TRBJ1-2; a possible D gene is TRBD1 (6 bases). Germline V lookup: CDR1 MDHEN, CDR2 SYDVKM. The CDR3 sequence is 14 residues long. The V gene lost 5 bases and the J gene lost 8 bases, with 18 bases spanning the gap. The CDR3 protein is CASSPPGQPYGYTF. The CDR3 DNA follows: TGTGCCAGCAGTCCACCAGGACAGCCTTACGGCTACACCTTC.

The V and J genes are TRBV5-1 and TRBJ1-5; the D is unclear. Trimming left V 0 bases short and J 6 bases short, with 13 bases between. CDR1 and CDR2 (germline): SGHRS, YFSETQ. This CDR3 comprises 15 residues. The chain's CDR3 is CASSLEGLGSQPQHF. The CDR3 DNA reads as TGCGCCAGCAGCTTGGAGGGCCTGGGGAGTCAGCCCCAGCATTTT.

The chain is built from TRBV29-1 and TRBJ1-2; 11 bases agree with TRBD1. The V gene's germline CDR1 is SQVTM and CDR2 ANQGSEA. After removal of 7 bases from V and 2 bases from J, the junction contained 6 bases not matched to a gene. The CDR3 has 14 amino acids. CDR3 DNA: TGCAGCGCCGTCGGGGACAGGGGGAACTATGGCTACACCTTC. Its translation is CSAVGDRGNYGYTF.

The rearrangement uses TRBV5-1 and TRBJ2-3; TRBD2 matches 8 bases. This CDR3 has 19 residues. The ends lost 1 base at V and 1 base at J; junction bases unmatched: 14. The germline gives CDR1 SGHRS, CDR2 YFSETQ. The CDR3 sequence: CASSLRGTRGLSGTDTQYF. The CDR3 DNA reads as TGCGCCAGCAGCTTGCGGGGGACTAGAGGGCTGTCGGGCACAGATACGCAGTATTTT.

The chain joins TRBV14 to TRBJ2-7; 13 nucleotides line up with TRBD2. Germline values: CDR1 SGHDN, CDR2 FVKESK. The CDR3 runs to 17 residues. The trim removed 1 base at V and 2 bases at J, leaving 5 bases unmatched. CDR3 region: CASSQGLGLAGPYEQYF. The CDR3 nucleotides read TGTGCCAGCAGCCAAGGCCTGGGACTAGCGGGACCCTACGAGCAGTACTTC.

The chain carries TRBV2 and TRBJ2-2, with D perhaps matching TRBD1 (6 bases). Germline V gives CDR1 SNHLY, CDR2 FYNNEI. The V gene lost 7 bases and the J gene lost 3 bases, with 6 bases spanning the gap. The length of the CDR3 is 12 residues. Here the CDR3 DNA reads TGTGCCAGCAACAGGGACACCGGGGAGCTGTTTTTT. Its protein is CASNRDTGELFF.